Presented here are 4 T cell receptor beta chains from one specimen sequenced in a study of neurological immune-mediated disorders. Using its own MiXCR run on the 5' RACE reads, TCRdb lists one record per CDR3 protein. The table includes about 38,000 distinct CDR3 sequences, roughly 4.8% detected once. The specimen was CD4+ T cells from blood. These receptors were taken from a man younger than 30 in good health.

This clonotype came up a few times. This rearrangement joins TRBV11-1 to TRBJ2-3; D ambiguous. CDR1 and CDR2 from the germline V gene are SGHAT and FQDESV (reference sequence). The CDR3 runs 12 residues. The V end was cut by 2 bases, the J end by 4 bases, with 4 bases between. The chain's CDR3 is CASSLTADTQYF. Here the CDR3 DNA reads TGTGCCAGCAGCTTAACGGCAGATACGCAGTATTTT.

This clonotype was found many times. The gene calls are TRBV7-2 and TRBJ2-2, with 7 bases identical to TRBD1. Germline V gene lookup returns CDR1 SGHTA and CDR2 FQGNSA. The CDR3 extends over 15 amino acids. The trim removed 1 base at V and 6 bases at J, leaving 5 bases unmatched. CDR3 coding DNA: TGTGCCAGCAGCTTAGTAGGGGGCTACGCCGGGGAGCTGTTTTTT. Amino acid sequence: CASSLVGGYAGELFF.

The table lists this clonotype with many counts. The V and J genes are TRBV11-2 and TRBJ2-7, with a possible D match to TRBD1 (5 bases). CDR1 SGHAT and CDR2 FQNNGV come from the germline V gene. The CDR3 is 14 amino acids. Trimming removed 5 bases at V and 6 bases at J, with 17 bases between. The CDR3 DNA sequence: TGTGCCAGCAGCCGACTGGACACTGGCCTCGAGCAGTACTTC. It specifies CASSRLDTGLEQYF.

This clonotype occurred many times. The CDR3 sequence: CASSFRGGYNEQFF. As DNA, the CDR3 is TGTGCCAGCAGCTTCCGAGGGGGGTACAATGAGCAGTTCTTC. The rearrangement joins TRBV6-2 or TRBV6-3 to TRBJ2-1; possibly TRBD1 or TRBD2 for D (6 bases each). Germline assignment: CDR1 MNHEY and CDR2 SVGEGT. The V end was cut by 6 bases, the J end by 4 bases, with 13 bases between. The CDR3 extends over 14 amino acids.